This T cell receptor beta chain was documented in a study of blood T cell repertoires in COVID-19. Original analysis: Amplification of reference gene primers was used by the study to estimate nucleated cell counts. Generated by immunoSEQ multiplex PCR, the TCRdb table keeps only in-frame clones and is missing some. The V and J calls and the clone size are those of that table, but D and trimming were determined from the DNA. Of around 250,000 clones listed, more than 75% were seen once; the top ten hold 15% to 18%. J lost 4 bases, V lost 4 bases, and 3 bases had no gene match. The CDR3 length is 13 residues. Per germline, CDR1 MGHDK and CDR2 SYGVNS. Participants, about 18 to 90 years old, spanned 24 US areas.

Sequenced sample: PBMCs or T cells enriched from blood (not recorded which). This rearrangement joins TRBV25-1 to TRBJ1-1, with 7 positions matching TRBD1. This clonotype was sampled from a man aged 18 to 30 who had recovered from COVID-19. CDR3: CASSGAGGTEAFF. The CDR3 DNA is TGTGCCAGCAGTGGGGCAGGGGGCACTGAAGCTTTCTTT.